The 8 T cell receptor beta chains below all came from one sample that was sequenced in a study of blood T cell repertoires in COVID-19. The protocol was immunoSEQ multiplex PCR, while the TCRdb copy is restricted to in-frame clones and leaves out a portion. The table shows about 230,000 clones, with approximately 84% occurring only once. Specimen: peripheral blood. The source of these receptors is a man in his fifties with COVID-19, enrolled during active disease.

This clone has only one observation. The rearrangement joins TRBV6-5 to TRBJ2-2, with TRBD2 as a possible D gene (5 bases). The CDR3 is made up of 13 amino acids. CDR1 MNHEY and CDR2 SVGAGI come from the germline V gene. V gave up 7 bases and J gave up 7 bases, with 13 bases separating them. CDR3 protein: CASIVLRGGELFF. Here the CDR3 DNA reads TGTGCCAGCATAGTCCTCCGGGGCGGGGAGCTGTTTTTT.

V and J are TRBV5-5 and TRBJ1-6; perhaps TRBD1 as D (5 bases). The CDR3 loop spans 16 amino acids. Germline V gene sequence: CDR1 SGHKS, CDR2 YYEKEE (reference sequence). Trimming stripped 0 bases from V and 8 bases from J, with 15 bases between. CDR3 sequence reads: CASSLAGGGVDSPLHF. Here the CDR3 DNA reads TGTGCCAGCAGCTTGGCGGGGGGGGGTGTTGATTCACCCCTCCACTTT.

This chain joins TRBV11-2 and TRBJ2-3, with 9 bases identical to TRBD2. V lost 1 base to trimming and J lost 2 bases; unmatched junction nucleotides: 4. The CDR3 is 16 residues long. Germline V CDR1 and CDR2: SGHAT, FQNNGV. CDR3 in DNA: TGTGCCAGCAGCTTAGGGACTAGCGATCCCACAGATACGCAGTATTTT. Amino acid sequence: CASSLGTSDPTDTQYF.

The chain combines TRBV18 with TRBJ2-7; D remains ambiguous. Deletions cut 3 bases from V and 5 bases from J, with 11 bases between. Germline assignment: CDR1 KGHSH and CDR2 LQKENI. The CDR3 contains 13 residues. CDR3 nucleotides: TGTGCCAGCTCACCGTCCCTATCCCACGAGCAGTACTTC. Protein sequence: CASSPSLSHEQYF. The variable domain in full, with the rest retrieved from reference TRBV18 and TRBJ2-7, is NAGVMQNPRHLVRRRGQEARLRCSPMKGHSHVYWYRQLPEEGLKFMVYLQKENIIDESGMPKERFSAEFPKEGPSILRIQQVVRGDSAAYFCASSPSLSHEQYFGPGTRLTVT.

The gene calls are TRBV10-3 and TRBJ2-7, with TRBD1 identical over 11 bases. CDR1 ENHRY and CDR2 SYGVKD come from the germline V gene. The CDR3 totals 15 residues. Germline trimming cut 0 bases from V and 4 bases from J; bases unmatched to any gene: 2. The CDR3 reads CAISESGTGGYEQYF. The CDR3 nucleotides are TGTGCCATCAGTGAGTCCGGGACAGGGGGGTACGAGCAGTACTTC.

The rearrangement uses TRBV4-3 and TRBJ1-2; TRBD1 is a possible D gene (6 bases). V lost 0 bases, J lost 2 bases, and 13 bases lay in between. Germline CDR1 is LGHNA and CDR2 is YSLEER. This CDR3 has 16 residues. CDR3 nucleotides: TGCGCCAGCAGCCAAGAAGCCACAGGGTACAACTATGGCTACACCTTC. It yields the protein CASSQEATGYNYGYTF.

The chain carries TRBV28 and TRBJ2-1; D remains unclear. V was clipped by 5 bases and J by 8 bases, with 7 bases between them. Germline CDR1 MDHEN, CDR2 SYDVKM. This CDR3 is built from 11 residues. The CDR3 nucleotides read TGTGCCAGCAGTGTCGAGGATGAGCAGTTCTTC. Protein: CASSVEDEQFF.

Comment on this clone: This sample also contains other DNA sequences that code for the same CDR3. The CDR3 protein is CASSQDRGTEAFF. CDR3 bases: TGCGCCAGCAGCCAAGATCGGGGCACTGAAGCTTTCTTT. The chain employs TRBV4-3 and TRBJ1-1; D remains ambiguous. From germline, CDR1 is LGHNA and CDR2 YSLEER. V lost 0 bases to trimming and J lost 4 bases, with 6 bases between them. The CDR3 is 13 residues long.